These 24 T cell receptor beta chains originate from one sample sequenced in a study of cytomegalovirus exposure and HLA in healthy donors. Sequencing used immunoSEQ multiplex PCR; TCRdb keeps in-frame clones, though not all of them. The table lists around 150,000 clones, roughly 90% of them singletons, with about 0.75% in the top ten. The sample consisted of PBMCs. The receptors derive from a young man in good health and CMV-seronegative.

The rearrangement uses TRBV7-9 and TRBJ2-2; unclear D gene. Germline V gene sequence: CDR1 SEHNR, CDR2 FQNEAQ (reference sequence). This CDR3 contains 15 residues. The V and J ends lost 6 bases and 0 bases respectively, with 11 bases between them. The CDR3 loop is CASSWYESNTGELFF. The DNA for the CDR3 is TGTGCCAGCAGTTGGTACGAGTCGAACACCGGGGAGCTGTTTTTT.

The rearrangement joins TRBV6-1 to TRBJ1-2; D unresolved. V was cut by 1 base and J by 0 bases, with 9 bases left in between. The CDR3 totals 15 residues. CDR1 MNHNS and CDR2 SASEGT come from the germline V gene. The CDR3 loop reads CASSEGQNPNYGYTF. CDR3 DNA: TGTGCCAGCAGTGAAGGCCAGAATCCTAACTATGGCTACACCTTC.

Here the CDR3 DNA reads TGTGCCAGCAATCAACAGGGAATTCCAAGATACGAGCAGTACTTC. Its protein product is CASNQQGIPRYEQYF. This chain uses TRBV2 with TRBJ2-7; tentative D call: TRBD1 (6 bases). This CDR3 has 15 residues. Trimming left V 7 bases short and J 4 bases short, with 20 bases between. In germline, CDR1 is SNHLY, CDR2 FYNNEI.

The V and J genes are TRBV18 and TRBJ2-3; D ambiguous. This CDR3 spans 15 amino acids. Trimming removed 0 bases at V and 1 base at J, with 8 bases between. The germline gives CDR1 KGHSH, CDR2 LQKENI. The CDR3 loop is CASSPPRLGTDTQYF. CDR3 in DNA: TGTGCCAGCTCACCACCAAGGCTAGGCACAGATACGCAGTATTTT. Filled out from reference TRBV18 and TRBJ2-3, the complete variable domain reads NAGVMQNPRHLVRRRGQEARLRCSPMKGHSHVYWYRQLPEEGLKFMVYLQKENIIDESGMPKERFSAEFPKEGPSILRIQQVVRGDSAAYFCASSPPRLGTDTQYFGPGTRLTVL.

The V call is TRBV2, the J call TRBJ1-4; D perhaps matches TRBD1 (5 bases). The germline gives CDR1 SNHLY, CDR2 FYNNEI. The CDR3 spans 14 residues. Trimming took off 1 base at V and 7 bases at J, with 10 bases between the two ends. The CDR3 protein is CASSEGAGFEKLFF. DNA of the CDR3: TGTGCCAGCAGTGAAGGTGCAGGGTTTGAAAAACTGTTTTTT.

The J gene is TRBJ2-6, the V gene TRBV5-1; D is perhaps TRBD2 (5 bases). The CDR3 sequence is 14 residues long. Trimming cost V 4 bases and J 0 bases, with 5 bases left between them. Per the germline V gene, CDR1 is SGHRS and CDR2 is YFSETQ. CDR3 in DNA: TGCGCCAGCAGCGGGAGCTCTGGGGCCAACGTCCTGACTTTC. Translated: CASSGSSGANVLTF.

The chain joins TRBV11-3 to TRBJ2-3, with a weak D call TRBD2 (6 bases). The CDR3 is 16 amino acids. The germline gives CDR1 SGHNT, CDR2 YENEEA. The V and J ends lost 1 base and 4 bases respectively, with 15 bases between them. The CDR3 region has the DNA TGTGCCAGCAGCTTAGTCGGCGGGGCCTCTCCAGATACGCAGTATTTT. Protein: CASSLVGGASPDTQYF.

The sample holds a few counts of this clone. This sequence joins TRBV30 and TRBJ2-1; possibly TRBD2 for D (5 bases). The CDR3 has 13 residues. CDR1 is GTSNPN, CDR2 SVGIG, per germline (reference sequence). V lost 0 bases, J lost 7 bases, and 10 bases lay in between. The DNA of the CDR3 is TGTGCCTGGAGTGTACCGGGGTTAAATGAGCAGTTCTTC. Translating gives CAWSVPGLNEQFF.

Concerning this clone: In the same sample, other DNA sequences code for this CDR3. The genes are TRBV7-8 and TRBJ2-7; TRBD2 is a possible D gene (5 bases). V lost 0 bases and J 2 bases, leaving 5 bases between the germline ends. CDR3 length: 13 residues. Germline V gene sequence: CDR1 SGHVS, CDR2 FQNEAQ. The DNA of the CDR3 is TGTGCCAGCAGCTTAGCGGGAGCCTACGAGCAGTACGTC. This translates into CASSLAGAYEQYV.

The rearrangement links TRBV30 to TRBJ2-2; 12 bases map to TRBD1. This CDR3 is built from 16 residues. Germline CDR1 reads GTSNPN; CDR2 reads SVGIG (reference sequence). With 2 bases clipped from V and 3 bases from J, the junction kept 4 bases outside the gene matches. CDR3 DNA: TGTGCCTGGAGTTTCTGGGACAGGGGGCACACCGGGGAGCTGTTTTTT. It is translated as CAWSFWDRGHTGELFF. The full variable domain, in which reference TRBV30 and TRBJ2-2 provide the parts outside the CDR3, is SQTIHQWPATLVQPVGSPLSLECTVEGTSNPNLYWYRQAAGRGLQLLFYSVGIGQISSEVPQNLSASRPQDRQFILSSKKLLLSDSGFYLCAWSFWDRGHTGELFFGEGSRLTVL.

The rearrangement links TRBV29-1 to TRBJ2-1, with D perhaps TRBD2 (7 bases). This CDR3 is built from 13 residues. V was cut by 7 bases and J by 6 bases, with 16 bases left in between. Germline loops: CDR1 SQVTM, CDR2 ANQGSEA. CDR3 loop: CSGIGGGPNEQFF. Written as DNA, the CDR3 is TGCAGCGGGATTGGGGGGGGGCCCAATGAGCAGTTCTTC.

This sequence joins TRBV29-1 and TRBJ1-1; a possible D gene is TRBD1 (5 bases). Germline V gives CDR1 SQVTM, CDR2 ANQGSEA. With 4 bases removed from V and 4 bases from J, the gap between germline ends came to 19 bases. CDR3 length equals 15 residues. For the CDR3, the DNA is TGCAGCGTTGGCGGGGCGCCGGGGACGGGCACTGAAGCTTTCTTT. Protein product: CSVGGAPGTGTEAFF.

This clone was seen a single time. The chain is built from TRBV6-1 and TRBJ1-5, with D maybe TRBD1 (5 bases). The CDR3 runs to 13 residues. V gave up 9 bases and J gave up 6 bases, with 15 bases separating them. CDR1 and CDR2 (germline): MNHNS, SASEGT. The DNA for the CDR3 is TGTGCCAGTCGTTGGGGGGGGACTCAGCCCCAGCATTTT. Protein product: CASRWGGTQPQHF.

This chain links TRBV5-6 with TRBJ2-1; 8 nucleotides align to TRBD2. Germline CDR1 is SGHDT and CDR2 is YYEEEE. Germline trimming cut 4 bases from V and 8 bases from J; bases unmatched to any gene: 11. The CDR3 extends over 15 amino acids. The DNA for the CDR3 is TGTGCCAGCAGCAACGACGGGGCGGGGGGCGATGAGCAGTTCTTC. This translates into CASSNDGAGGDEQFF.

The chain couples TRBV19 to TRBJ1-6; TRBD1 aligns across 8 bases. V lost 7 bases, J lost 6 bases, and 11 bases stayed unmatched. Germline V gives CDR1 LNHDA, CDR2 SQIVND (reference sequence). This CDR3 contains 16 residues. The CDR3 DNA follows: TGTGCCAGTAAGGTCGGACAGGGTTCGTCTAATTCACCCCTCCACTTT. Residues: CASKVGQGSSNSPLHF. The full variable domain, with the rest looked up from reference TRBV19 and TRBJ1-6, is DGGITQSPKYLFRKEGQNVTLSCEQNLNHDAMYWYRQDPGQGLRLIYYSQIVNDFQKGDIAEGYSVSREKKESFPLTVTSAQKNPTAFYLCASKVGQGSSNSPLHFGNGTRLTVT.

The V and J genes are TRBV6-5 and TRBJ1-4; 9 nucleotides match TRBD1. The ends lost 2 bases at V and 7 bases at J; junction bases unmatched: 5. Germline CDR1 MNHEY, CDR2 SVGAGI. The CDR3 covers 15 residues. The CDR3 loop reads CASSYGGTGTEKLFF. DNA of the CDR3: TGTGCCAGCAGTTACGGGGGGACAGGGACTGAAAAACTGTTTTTT.

V and J are TRBV27 and TRBJ1-2, with 9 bases identical to TRBD1. Germline loops: CDR1 MNHEY, CDR2 SMNVEV (reference sequence). CDR3 size: 17 residues. The J segment lost 7 bases and the V segment lost 4 bases, leaving 16 bases of the junction unmatched. The CDR3 sequence is CASSSVQLRDREAGYTF. CDR3 sequence (DNA): TGTGCCAGCAGTTCCGTCCAGCTGCGGGACAGGGAGGCTGGCTACACCTTC.

CDR3 amino acids: CASSLGQGAVTDTQYF. CDR3 sequence (DNA): TGCGCCAGCAGCCTGGGACAGGGGGCCGTCACAGATACGCAGTATTTT. V usage is TRBV5-1 and J usage is TRBJ2-3; TRBD1 aligns across 12 bases. The J segment lost 2 bases and the V segment lost 4 bases, leaving 5 bases of the junction unmatched. Looked up from germline, CDR1 is SGHRS and CDR2 is YFSETQ. The CDR3 has 16 residues.

The J gene is TRBJ2-2, the V gene TRBV6-6; TRBD1 might be the D (7 bases). The CDR3 contains 13 residues. V was pared by 6 bases and J by 5 bases, with 10 bases between. From germline, CDR1 is MNHNY and CDR2 SVGAGI (reference sequence). The CDR3 is CASSSGGTGELFF. The CDR3 coding sequence is TGTGCCAGCAGCTCAGGGGGGACCGGGGAGCTGTTTTTT.

The V gene is TRBV15, the J gene TRBJ2-1; no firm D call. The germline CDR1 and CDR2 sequences are LNHNV and YYDKDF (reference sequence). This CDR3 contains 13 residues. V lost 0 bases, J lost 12 bases, and 12 bases lay in between. In DNA, the CDR3 is TGTGCCACCAGCAGAGATCAGGCTTCCTGGCAGTTCTTC. Protein sequence: CATSRDQASWQFF.

This clone was picked up one time. The chain links TRBV5-8 to TRBJ2-3; D might be TRBD1 (6 bases). V lost 4 bases, J lost 2 bases, and 11 bases lay in between. Germline V gene lookup returns CDR1 SGHTS and CDR2 YDEGEE. The CDR3 consists of 14 residues. This chain's CDR3 is CASSPDSYTDTQYF. DNA for the CDR3: TGTGCCAGCAGCCCGGACAGTTACACAGATACGCAGTATTTT.

The rearrangement uses TRBV5-6 and TRBJ1-5, with 9 positions matching TRBD1. V trimming: 4 bases; J trimming: 2 bases; junction bases outside the gene matches: 4. The germline CDR1 and CDR2 sequences are SGHDT and YYEEEE. The CDR3 sequence is 15 residues long. CDR3 sequence (DNA): TGTGCCAGCAGCCACAGGGGGCACGGCAATCAGCCCCAGCATTTT. It specifies CASSHRGHGNQPQHF.

This chain uses TRBV7-9 with TRBJ2-3, with TRBD1 matching over 10 bases. V lost 4 bases, J lost 3 bases, and 10 bases stayed unmatched. Looked up from germline, CDR1 is SEHNR and CDR2 is FQNEAQ (reference sequence). This CDR3 has 17 amino acids. In DNA form, the CDR3 reads TGTGCCAGCAGCTATATTCTCCGGGACAGGGGAACAGATACGCAGTATTTT. It encodes CASSYILRDRGTDTQYF.

The chain joins TRBV7-8 to TRBJ1-4, with D hard to call. Germline V lookup: CDR1 SGHVS, CDR2 FQNEAQ. The V end was cut by 3 bases, the J end by 4 bases, with 9 bases between. The CDR3 has 14 amino acids. The CDR3 loop reads CASSFGLNNEKLFF. CDR3 bases: TGTGCCAGCAGCTTCGGACTTAATAATGAAAAACTGTTTTTT.